The clone carrying this T cell receptor beta chain occurred a few times. The time point: pre-sensitization, week 0. Indicated treatment: therapeutic diphenylcyclopropenone sensitization with weekly scalp DPC. The CDR3 loop spans 17 amino acids. CDR1 is SGHVS and CDR2 is FNYEAQ in the germline V gene. Trimming took off 2 bases at V and 0 bases at J, with 17 bases between the two ends. In TCRdb, the RACE reads were re-called with MiXCR into one record per CDR3 protein. The table has under 90,000 distinct CDR3 sequences, around 9.5% seen once. This specimen comes from a study of human T cells and chemical hapten exposure. About the study: Read at 6 days, the patch tests placed 0.01% DPC on the upper back. Small differences in pooled library volume mainly drove the variation in TCR yields per sample.

The origin of this receptor is a woman aged 40 to 50 with alopecia areata. Some clones in this sample may be carry-over from other donors' samples. The chain couples TRBV7-6 to TRBJ2-7; unclear D gene. The sample was whole blood, taken in connection with sensitization to the hapten diphenylcyclopropenone (DPC). The CDR3 DNA reads as TGTGCCAGCAGCTTAACCCCCCCGACGGTGTTCTCCTACGAGCAGTACTTC. It encodes CASSLTPPTVFSYEQYF.